The 13 T cell receptor beta chains in this list originate from one sample, sequenced in a study of blood T cell repertoires in COVID-19. The repertoire was sequenced with immunoSEQ multiplex PCR; TCRdb's copy has only in-frame clones and lacks some. The sample shows under 250,000 clones, 65% to 85% of them seen only once. Source material: peripheral blood. These receptors were collected from a woman older than 75 with acute or convalescent COVID-19.

The rearrangement uses TRBV27 and TRBJ2-5; D gene uncertain. Germline-derived CDR1 and CDR2 are MNHEY and SMNVEV (reference sequence). This CDR3 has 15 amino acids. The ends were cut back, 6 bases at V and 5 bases at J, with 19 bases in the middle. CDR3 amino acids: CASSPSFGLWETQYF. For the CDR3, the DNA is TGTGCCAGCAGCCCTAGTTTCGGCCTTTGGGAGACCCAGTACTTC.

The chain uses TRBV7-9 and TRBJ2-3; D is unclear. CDR1 and CDR2 from the germline V gene are SEHNR and FQNEAQ (reference sequence). The CDR3 sequence is 14 residues long. V was trimmed by 1 base and J by 4 bases, leaving 9 bases between them. Here the CDR3 reads CASSLGSDPDTQYF. The DNA for the CDR3 is TGTGCCAGCAGCTTAGGTTCAGATCCAGATACGCAGTATTTT.

The chain has TRBV4-1 and TRBJ1-6, with D uncertain. The V end was cut by 1 base, the J end by 10 bases, with 17 bases between. CDR3 length: 16 residues. The germline V gene has CDR1 MGHRA and CDR2 YSYEKL. The DNA of the CDR3 is TGCGCCAGCAGCCAAGGGCTATTCCTCACGGGGTCACCCCTCCACTTT. Translating gives CASSQGLFLTGSPLHF.

V usage is TRBV19 and J usage is TRBJ2-2, with 7 bases that match TRBD1. The CDR3 runs to 14 residues. Germline CDR1 reads LNHDA; CDR2 reads SQIVND (reference sequence). Trimming at V came to 9 bases and at J to 3 bases, leaving 7 bases not matched to a gene. CDR3: CASKRQGDTGELFF. CDR3 DNA: TGTGCCAGCAAACGACAGGGCGACACCGGGGAGCTGTTTTTT.

This rearrangement joins TRBV25-1 to TRBJ1-1; TRBD1 matches 10 bases. The CDR3 extends over 16 amino acids. The germline gives CDR1 MGHDK, CDR2 SYGVNS. V shed 4 bases, J shed 6 bases, and the junction held 11 bases outside the gene matches. CDR3 residues: CASSAGTGDQRAEAFF. For the CDR3, the DNA is TGTGCCAGCAGTGCCGGGACAGGGGATCAACGTGCTGAAGCTTTCTTT.

The chain has TRBV10-1 and TRBJ2-7; 9 bases fit TRBD2. Germline CDR1 and CDR2: WNHNN and SYGVQD (reference sequence). This CDR3 contains 13 residues. V trimming: 4 bases; J trimming: 3 bases; junction bases outside the gene matches: 1. This CDR3 is CASSASGDYEQYF. CDR3 DNA sequence: TGCGCCAGCAGTGCTAGCGGGGACTACGAGCAGTACTTC.

V usage is TRBV12-3 or TRBV12-4 and J usage is TRBJ1-3; D is unresolved. V was shortened by 3 bases and J by 2 bases, with 5 bases between the two germline ends. CDR3 size: 13 residues. The CDR3: CASSLIAGNTIYF. The CDR3 bases are TGTGCCAGCAGTTTGATAGCTGGAAACACCATATATTTT.

This clone has a single count. This chain links TRBV2 with TRBJ1-5; no clear D gene. V was trimmed by 1 base and J by 6 bases, leaving 13 bases between them. The CDR3 consists of 15 residues. In germline, CDR1 is SNHLY, CDR2 FYNNEI. The CDR3 sequence is CASSEGRVAFQPQHF. The CDR3 coding sequence is TGTGCCAGCAGTGAAGGGAGGGTTGCTTTTCAGCCCCAGCATTTT.

The CDR3 reads CASSIKGQGVHEQYF. The CDR3 DNA reads TGTGCCAGTAGTATCAAGGGACAGGGGGTCCACGAGCAGTACTTC. The chain uses TRBV19 and TRBJ2-7; TRBD1 agrees at 11 bases. The CDR3 sequence is 15 residues long. Trimming took 3 bases from V and 5 from J; bases not matched to a gene: 6. CDR1 is LNHDA, CDR2 SQIVND, per germline (reference sequence). Full variable domain (outside the CDR3, taken from reference TRBV19 and TRBJ2-7): DGGITQSPKYLFRKEGQNVTLSCEQNLNHDAMYWYRQDPGQGLRLIYYSQIVNDFQKGDIAEGYSVSREKKESFPLTVTSAQKNPTAFYLCASSIKGQGVHEQYFGPGTRLTVT.

The chain recombines TRBV5-1 with TRBJ1-4; tentative D call: TRBD1 (5 bases). Germline values: CDR1 SGHRS, CDR2 YFSETQ. The CDR3 is 14 amino acids. Between the trimmed V and J ends, which lost 2 bases and 5 bases, there was a span of 10 bases. The CDR3 protein is CASSFGAQNEKLFF. CDR3 bases: TGCGCCAGCAGCTTTGGGGCGCAAAATGAAAAACTGTTTTTT.

This clone was counted only a few times. This sequence joins TRBV25-1 and TRBJ1-4; D is possibly TRBD1 (5 bases). The length of the CDR3 is 14 residues. V lost 3 bases and J 10 bases, leaving 15 bases between the germline ends. CDR1 is MGHDK, CDR2 SYGVNS, per germline. CDR3 amino acids: CASSDAQGVGKLFF. CDR3 nucleotides: TGTGCCAGCAGTGACGCGCAGGGCGTCGGAAAACTGTTTTTT.

In its sample, this clone was seen a few times. The rearrangement joins TRBV3-1 (or the pseudogene TRBV3-2) to TRBJ1-6, with D possibly being TRBD1 (6 bases). CDR3 size: 15 residues. CDR1 and CDR2 (germline): LGHDT, YNNKEL (reference sequence). V was cut by 4 bases and J by 7 bases, with 14 bases left in between. As DNA, the CDR3 is TGTGCCAGCAGCCTTGGACAGACAAGAAATTCACCCCTCCACTTT. Protein: CASSLGQTRNSPLHF.

This clone was detected only a few times. The rearrangement joins TRBV6-1 to TRBJ1-5; D remains unclear. The CDR3 spans 13 residues. The germline gives CDR1 MNHNS, CDR2 SASEGT. V lost 3 bases and J 0 bases, leaving 3 bases between the germline ends. In DNA, the CDR3 is TGTGCCAGCAGTGACAATAGCAATCAGCCCCAGCATTTT. Protein: CASSDNSNQPQHF.